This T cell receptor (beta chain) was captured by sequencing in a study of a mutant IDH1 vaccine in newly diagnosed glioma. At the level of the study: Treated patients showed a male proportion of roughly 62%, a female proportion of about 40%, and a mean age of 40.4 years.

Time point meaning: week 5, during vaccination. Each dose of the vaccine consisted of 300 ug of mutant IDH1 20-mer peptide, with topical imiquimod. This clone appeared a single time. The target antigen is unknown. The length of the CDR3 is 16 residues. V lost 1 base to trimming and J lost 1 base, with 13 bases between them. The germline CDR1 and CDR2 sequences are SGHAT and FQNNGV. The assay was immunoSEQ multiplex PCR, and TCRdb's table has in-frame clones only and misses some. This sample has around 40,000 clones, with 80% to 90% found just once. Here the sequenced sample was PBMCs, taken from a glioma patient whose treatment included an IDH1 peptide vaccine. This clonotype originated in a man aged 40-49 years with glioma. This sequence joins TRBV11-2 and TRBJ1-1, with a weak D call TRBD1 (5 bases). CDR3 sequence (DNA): TGTGCCAGCAGCTTAGGTACCAGGGTACCGAACACTGAAGCTTTCTTT. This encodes CASSLGTRVPNTEAFF.